This T cell receptor beta chain is from a study of somatic mutations in cytotoxic T cells in rheumatoid arthritis. About the research overall: Including V beta1+ cells that were sequenced for TCRB, some T-cell populations stained with V beta antibodies were flow-sorted at nearly 100% purity. Whole-study results and caveats: The largest CD8+ clone made up over 20% of CD8+ cells in about an eighth of the roughly 60 patients.

Germline V gene sequence: CDR1 MNHEY, CDR2 SVGAGI. After removal of 8 bases from V and 10 bases from J, the junction contained 9 bases not matched to a gene. The CDR3 spans 13 residues. TCRdb's table, derived via immunoSEQ multiplex PCR, lists solely in-frame clones and lacks some. The data show about 15,000 clones, with about four fifths seen just once and 11% to 15% held by the top ten. As regards this clone: The antigen remains undetermined.

The receptor was isolated from an adult with rheumatoid arthritis. The sample consisted of CD8+ T cells sorted from blood. The V gene is TRBV6-5, the J gene TRBJ2-1; 9 bases are shared with TRBD1. CDR3 in amino acids: CASGSGQGNEQFF. In DNA form, the CDR3 reads TGTGCCAGCGGCTCGGGACAGGGAAACGAGCAGTTCTTC.